These 28 T cell receptor beta chains share one sample of origin, sequenced in a study of Ad26.COV2.S vaccination and SARS-CoV-2 variants. Data came from immunoSEQ multiplex PCR; TCRdb stores just in-frame clones and leaves some out. The sample has fewer than 500,000 clones, 89% seen once. Noted treatment: around 19 received Ad26.COV2.S at low or high dose, single or two shots; 5 received placebo; per-sample allocation not given. Collection of samples fell on day 63 after the first vaccine or placebo injection. The sequencing used peripheral blood, collected in a trial of Ad26.COV2.S vaccine versus placebo. Receptors originate from a person between 18 and 65 years old who received the Ad26.COV2.S COVID-19 vaccine or a placebo.

V usage is TRBV19 and J usage is TRBJ2-7, with TRBD1 matching 7 bases. Per germline, CDR1 LNHDA and CDR2 SQIVND (reference sequence). The CDR3 runs to 13 residues. V shed 7 bases and J 4 bases; nucleotides not matched to a gene: 7. The CDR3 DNA sequence: TGTGCCAGTAAAGGGGGCCGGGGTTACGAGCAGTACTTC. Translated: CASKGGRGYEQYF.

The chain has TRBV5-4 and TRBJ2-3, with D possibly being TRBD2 (5 bases). Germline loops: CDR1 SGHNT, CDR2 YYREEE (reference sequence). CDR3 size: 17 residues. The V end was cut by 4 bases, the J end by 0 bases, with 18 bases between. CDR3 in amino acids: CASSPPERNPSTDTQYF. The CDR3 coding sequence is TGTGCCAGCAGCCCACCTGAGCGGAATCCTAGCACAGATACGCAGTATTTT.

The rearrangement uses TRBV2 and TRBJ2-7; 7 bases are shared with TRBD1. CDR3 length equals 15 residues. Losses at the gene ends were 6 bases for V and 2 bases for J; bases not matched to a gene: 10. Looked up from germline, CDR1 is SNHLY and CDR2 is FYNNEI. The CDR3 sequence is CASRPPRQGTYEQYV. CDR3 in DNA: TGTGCCAGCAGACCCCCCCGACAGGGTACCTACGAGCAGTACGTC.

The chain carries TRBV6-2 or TRBV6-3 and TRBJ1-2; D is ambiguous. The CDR3 is 12 amino acids. Germline assignment: CDR1 MNHEY and CDR2 SVGEGT. The germline V and J ends were trimmed by 5 bases and 3 bases, with 7 bases remaining between them. In nucleotides, the CDR3 is TGTGCCAGCAGTGGTTACTACTATGGCTACACCTTC. Translated: CASSGYYYGYTF.

The rearrangement links TRBV6-6 to TRBJ1-2; D unresolved. This CDR3 contains 13 residues. CDR1 MNHNY and CDR2 SVGAGI come from the germline V gene (reference sequence). Trimming removed 6 bases at V and 2 bases at J, with 10 bases between. In nucleotides, the CDR3 is TGTGCCAGCAGCCCCCCAGAGAACTATGGCTACACCTTC. Its translation is CASSPPENYGYTF.

The chain combines TRBV6-6 with TRBJ2-2; possible D gene TRBD1, 6 bases. There are 13 residues in the CDR3. Between the trimmed V and J ends, which lost 8 bases and 0 bases, there was a span of 7 bases. Germline V lookup: CDR1 MNHNY, CDR2 SVGAGI (reference sequence). CDR3 bases: TGTGCCAGCGGGGGCCCGAACACCGGGGAGCTGTTTTTT. It translates to CASGGPNTGELFF.

V gene TRBV3-1 (or the pseudogene TRBV3-2) combines with J gene TRBJ2-5; TRBD1 matches at 7 bases. V gave up 0 bases and J gave up 1 base; unmatched junction bases: 5. This CDR3 has 16 amino acids. Germline-derived CDR1 and CDR2 are LGHDT and YNNKEL (reference sequence). The CDR3 spells CASSQEGGTFQETQYF. Written as DNA, the CDR3 is TGTGCCAGCAGCCAAGAAGGGGGCACCTTCCAAGAGACCCAGTACTTC.

V gene TRBV4-3 combines with J gene TRBJ1-2; a possible D gene is TRBD1 (6 bases). V dropped 0 bases and J dropped 6 bases, with 11 bases sitting between them. This CDR3 contains 14 residues. The germline V gene has CDR1 LGHNA and CDR2 YSLEER. The CDR3 loop is CASSQDQGPDGYTF. The CDR3, as DNA: TGCGCCAGCAGCCAAGATCAGGGGCCAGATGGCTACACCTTC.

The chain couples TRBV11-2 to TRBJ2-7; possibly TRBD2 for D (6 bases). With 5 bases removed from V and 12 bases from J, the gap between germline ends came to 20 bases. CDR3 length: 13 residues. Germline assignment: CDR1 SGHAT and CDR2 FQNNGV. CDR3 nucleotide sequence: TGTGCCAGCAGCCCGGGGGACCCCCCTAGGACGTACTTC. Translated, it gives CASSPGDPPRTYF.

The count of this clone is one. DNA of the CDR3: TGTGCCAGCAGCTTAGTTGCGGGCCTCTACGAGCAGTACGTC. Residues: CASSLVAGLYEQYV. The chain combines TRBV7-2 with TRBJ2-7, with D perhaps TRBD2 (5 bases). Per the germline V gene, CDR1 is SGHTA and CDR2 is FQGNSA. The CDR3 spans 14 residues. V dropped 1 base and J dropped 3 bases, with 10 bases sitting between them.

The rearrangement joins TRBV5-8 to TRBJ2-3; no firm D call. The CDR3 is 15 residues long. From germline, CDR1 is SGHTS and CDR2 YDEGEE. Trimming pared 5 bases from V and 2 bases from J, leaving 15 bases between. The CDR3 DNA follows: TGTGCCAGCAGTTCTGGCCAGACCTCCACAGATACGCAGTATTTT. This encodes CASSSGQTSTDTQYF.

This clone was recorded only once. The chain employs TRBV12-3 or TRBV12-4 and TRBJ1-2, with D hard to call. The length of the CDR3 is 13 residues. V gave up 5 bases and J gave up 4 bases, with 11 bases separating them. CDR3 region: CASSRREVYGYTF. DNA of the CDR3: TGTGCCAGCAGTCGTAGGGAGGTCTATGGCTACACCTTC.

This chain joins TRBV7-9 and TRBJ2-1; D may be TRBD2 (5 bases). CDR1 is SEHNR, CDR2 FQNEAQ, per germline (reference sequence). The CDR3 runs 14 residues. Trimming removed 2 bases at V and 7 bases at J, with 12 bases between. The CDR3: CASSLREAWNEQFF. DNA for the CDR3: TGTGCCAGCAGCTTACGGGAAGCGTGGAATGAGCAGTTCTTC. Full variable domain (missing parts from reference TRBV7-9 and TRBJ2-1): DTGVSQNPRHKITKRGQNVTFRCDPISEHNRLYWYRQTLGQGPEFLTYFQNEAQLEKSRLLSDRFSAERPKGSFSTLEIQRTEQGDSAMYLCASSLREAWNEQFFGPGTRLTVL.

The J gene is TRBJ1-5, the V gene TRBV18, with TRBD1 matching over 10 bases. The CDR3 is made up of 16 amino acids. Unmatched junction bases numbered 4, after V lost 3 bases and J lost 2 bases. CDR1 and CDR2 from the germline V gene are KGHSH and LQKENI. The CDR3 spells CASSPRTGGGNQPQHF. CDR3 nucleotides: TGTGCCAGCTCACCCAGGACAGGGGGTGGCAATCAGCCCCAGCATTTT.

CDR3 coding DNA: TGTGCCAGCAGACAAAGACAGATCGGTCATTCACCCCTCCACTTT. This gives the protein CASRQRQIGHSPLHF. The chain employs TRBV2 and TRBJ1-6; TRBD1 might be the D (5 bases). The germline CDR1 and CDR2 sequences are SNHLY and FYNNEI. The CDR3 contains 15 residues. Trimming pared 6 bases from V and 8 bases from J, leaving 17 bases between.

V and J are TRBV6-2 or TRBV6-3 and TRBJ2-2; no reliable D call. The CDR3 loop spans 15 amino acids. The V and J ends lost 5 bases and 5 bases respectively, with 15 bases between them. Germline V gene data show CDR1 as MNHEY and CDR2 as SVGEGT. In DNA, the CDR3 is TGTGCCAGCAGTCGCCGCCGAGCCTTAACCGGGGAGCTGTTTTTT. It yields the protein CASSRRRALTGELFF.

The V call is TRBV19, the J call TRBJ2-7; D gene ambiguous. Looked up from germline, CDR1 is LNHDA and CDR2 is SQIVND (reference sequence). This CDR3 has 11 amino acids. Trimming took 7 bases from V and 7 from J, leaving 11 bases between them. CDR3 bases: TGTGCCAGTAATCGGGTGAGGGAGCAGTACGTC. This translates into CASNRVREQYV.

This clone was seen a single time. The V call is TRBV4-1, the J call TRBJ1-3, with D unclear. This CDR3 has 16 residues. Germline V CDR1 and CDR2: MGHRA, YSYEKL. V was shortened by 0 bases and J by 0 bases, with 9 bases between the two germline ends. CDR3: CASSQDVGGSGNTIYF. The CDR3 nucleotides are TGCGCCAGCAGCCAAGATGTCGGCGGCTCTGGAAACACCATATATTTT.

In its sample, this clone was seen once. The rearrangement links TRBV2 to TRBJ1-5, with D perhaps matching TRBD1 (6 bases). The CDR3 length is 14 residues. V lost 3 bases to trimming and J lost 6 bases, with 12 bases between them. Germline values: CDR1 SNHLY, CDR2 FYNNEI. The CDR3 reads CASSDPGGGQPQHF. CDR3 DNA sequence: TGTGCCAGCAGTGATCCCGGGGGCGGTCAGCCCCAGCATTTT. Filled out from reference TRBV2 and TRBJ1-5, the complete variable domain reads EPEVTQTPSHQVTQMGQEVILRCVPISNHLYFYWYRQILGQKVEFLVSFYNNEISEKSEIFDDQFSVERPDGSNFTLKIRSTKLEDSAMYFCASSDPGGGQPQHFGDGTRLSIL.

V usage is TRBV6-1 and J usage is TRBJ2-4; a possible D gene is TRBD1 (5 bases). This CDR3 comprises 16 residues. V shed 2 bases and J shed 0 bases, with 11 bases lying between them. The germline V gene encodes CDR1 MNHNS and CDR2 SASEGT. As DNA, the CDR3 is TGTGCCAGCAGTGAAACCCCTGGGGCAGCCAAAAACATTCAGTACTTC. Amino acids: CASSETPGAAKNIQYF.

V usage is TRBV2 and J usage is TRBJ2-7; D uncertain. The germline CDR1 and CDR2 sequences are SNHLY and FYNNEI. Trimming shortened V by 10 bases and J by 3 bases, and 13 bases separated the two germline ends. The CDR3 spans 12 residues. CDR3 nucleotides: TGTGCCACCTTTCTCCAAAGCTACGAGCAGTACTTC. Amino acids: CATFLQSYEQYF. The whole variable domain, remainder taken from reference TRBV2 and TRBJ2-7, is EPEVTQTPSHQVTQMGQEVILRCVPISNHLYFYWYRQILGQKVEFLVSFYNNEISEKSEIFDDQFSVERPDGSNFTLKIRSTKLEDSAMYFCATFLQSYEQYFGPGTRLTVT.

This sequence joins TRBV7-9 and TRBJ2-3; 12 bases match TRBD2. The CDR3 contains 16 residues. The V gene end was trimmed by 2 bases and the J gene end by 4 bases; junction bases not matched to a gene: 4. Germline CDR1 and CDR2: SEHNR and FQNEAQ (reference sequence). The CDR3 bases are TGTGCCAGCAGCTTAAGGCGGACTAGCGGGGCAGATACGCAGTATTTT. Amino acid sequence: CASSLRRTSGADTQYF.

The rearrangement uses TRBV11-2 and TRBJ2-2; D assignment may be TRBD1 or TRBD2 (5 bases each). The CDR3 has 15 residues. V was pared by 5 bases and J by 2 bases, with 12 bases between. Germline CDR1 is SGHAT and CDR2 is FQNNGV. The CDR3 nucleotides are TGTGCCAGCAGCCGAGAGGGGATAAACACCGGGGAGCTGTTTTTT. The encoded protein is CASSREGINTGELFF.

This sequence joins TRBV24-1 and TRBJ1-2, with 9 positions matching TRBD1. The junction had 7 bases not matched to a gene; V was cut back by 4 bases and J by 8 bases. CDR3 length: 14 residues. Germline CDR1 and CDR2: KGHDR and SFDVKD. CDR3 nucleotides: TGTGCCACCAGTGAACCGGGACAGGGAGGCGGCTACACCTTC. Translated, it gives CATSEPGQGGGYTF.

The chain couples TRBV4-1 to TRBJ1-4; TRBD1 matches at 7 bases. Germline CDR1 is MGHRA and CDR2 is YSYEKL. The CDR3 totals 16 residues. J gave up 8 bases and V 2 bases, and 11 bases lay outside the gene matches. For the CDR3, the DNA is TGCGCCAGCAGCCAACTCTTAAGGAACAGGGGCGAAAAACTGTTTTTT. It yields the protein CASSQLLRNRGEKLFF.

The chain's CDR3 is CASSYPIAGAYNEQFF. CDR3 bases: TGTGCCAGCAGTTACCCGATCGCGGGGGCCTACAATGAGCAGTTCTTC. V gene TRBV6-5 combines with J gene TRBJ2-1, with TRBD2 matching 7 bases. The germline V gene encodes CDR1 MNHEY and CDR2 SVGAGI. CDR3 size: 16 residues. V shed 2 bases and J 2 bases; nucleotides not matched to a gene: 6.

This clone was counted a single time. V gene TRBV28 combines with J gene TRBJ1-2; TRBD1 aligns across 7 bases. The trim removed 8 bases at V and 8 bases at J, leaving 8 bases unmatched. The germline V gene encodes CDR1 MDHEN and CDR2 SYDVKM. This CDR3 has 12 amino acids. CDR3 nucleotides: TGTGCCAGCCACAGGGGCTTGATCGGCTACACCTTC. Translated, it gives CASHRGLIGYTF.

The rearrangement uses TRBV19 and TRBJ2-2; 9 nucleotides align to TRBD1. The J segment lost 6 bases and the V segment lost 6 bases, leaving 8 bases of the junction unmatched. Per the germline V gene, CDR1 is LNHDA and CDR2 is SQIVND (reference sequence). The CDR3 loop spans 15 amino acids. CDR3 residues: CASRPRTGDPGELFF. The DNA of the CDR3 is TGTGCCAGTAGGCCCAGGACAGGGGATCCCGGGGAGCTGTTTTTT. Drawing the rest from reference TRBV19 and TRBJ2-2, the complete variable domain is DGGITQSPKYLFRKEGQNVTLSCEQNLNHDAMYWYRQDPGQGLRLIYYSQIVNDFQKGDIAEGYSVSREKKESFPLTVTSAQKNPTAFYLCASRPRTGDPGELFFGEGSRLTVL.